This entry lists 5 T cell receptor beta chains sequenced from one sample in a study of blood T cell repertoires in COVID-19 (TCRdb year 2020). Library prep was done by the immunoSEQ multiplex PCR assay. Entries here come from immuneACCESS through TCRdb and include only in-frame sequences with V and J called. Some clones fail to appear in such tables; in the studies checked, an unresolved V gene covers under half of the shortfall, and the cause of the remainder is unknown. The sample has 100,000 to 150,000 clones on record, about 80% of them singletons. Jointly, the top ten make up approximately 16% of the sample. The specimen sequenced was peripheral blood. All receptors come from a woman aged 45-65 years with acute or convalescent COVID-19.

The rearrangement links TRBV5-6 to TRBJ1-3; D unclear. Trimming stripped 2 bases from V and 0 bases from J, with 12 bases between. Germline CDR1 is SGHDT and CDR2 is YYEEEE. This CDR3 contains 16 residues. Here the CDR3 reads CASSFEGVSSGNTIYF. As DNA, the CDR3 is TGTGCCAGCAGCTTTGAAGGAGTTAGCTCTGGAAACACCATATATTTT.

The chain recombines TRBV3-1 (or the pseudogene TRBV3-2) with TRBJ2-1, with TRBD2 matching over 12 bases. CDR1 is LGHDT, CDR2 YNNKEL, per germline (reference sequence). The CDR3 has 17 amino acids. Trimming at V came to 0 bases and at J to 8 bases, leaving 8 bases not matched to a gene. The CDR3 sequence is CASSQEALAGGLDEQFF. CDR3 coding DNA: TGTGCCAGCAGCCAAGAAGCCCTAGCGGGGGGGCTCGATGAGCAGTTCTTC.

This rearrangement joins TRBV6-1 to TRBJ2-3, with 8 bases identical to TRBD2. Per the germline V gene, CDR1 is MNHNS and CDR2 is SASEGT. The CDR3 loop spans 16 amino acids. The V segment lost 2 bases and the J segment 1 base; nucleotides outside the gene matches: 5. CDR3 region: CASSENAGGGTDTQYF. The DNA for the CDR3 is TGTGCCAGCAGTGAAAATGCGGGGGGCGGCACAGATACGCAGTATTTT.

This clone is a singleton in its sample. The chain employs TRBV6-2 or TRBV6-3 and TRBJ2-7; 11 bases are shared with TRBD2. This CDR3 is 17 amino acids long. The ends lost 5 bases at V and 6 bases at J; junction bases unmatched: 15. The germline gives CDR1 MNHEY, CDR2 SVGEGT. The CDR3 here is CASSHLALAGGPVEQYF. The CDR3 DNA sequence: TGTGCCAGCAGTCACCTTGCGCTAGCGGGGGGACCCGTCGAGCAGTACTTC.

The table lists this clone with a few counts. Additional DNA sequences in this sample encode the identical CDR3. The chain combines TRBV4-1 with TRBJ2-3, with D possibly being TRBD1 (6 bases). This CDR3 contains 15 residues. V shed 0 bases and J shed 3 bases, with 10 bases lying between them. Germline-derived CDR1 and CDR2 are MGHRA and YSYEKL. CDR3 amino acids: CASSQEGRGTDTQYF. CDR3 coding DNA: TGCGCCAGCAGCCAAGAAGGCAGGGGTACAGATACGCAGTATTTT.